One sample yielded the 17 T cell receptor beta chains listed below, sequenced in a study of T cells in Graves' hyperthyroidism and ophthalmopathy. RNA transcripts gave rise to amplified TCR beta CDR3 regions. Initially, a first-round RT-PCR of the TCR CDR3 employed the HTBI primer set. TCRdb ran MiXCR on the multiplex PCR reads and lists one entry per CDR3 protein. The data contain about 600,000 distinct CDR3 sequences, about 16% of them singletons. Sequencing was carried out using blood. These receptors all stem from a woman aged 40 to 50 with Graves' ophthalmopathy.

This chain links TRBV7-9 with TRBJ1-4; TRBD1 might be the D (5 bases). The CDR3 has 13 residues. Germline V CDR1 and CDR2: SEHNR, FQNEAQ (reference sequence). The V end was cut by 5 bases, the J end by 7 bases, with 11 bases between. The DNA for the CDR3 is TGTGCCAGCAGCCTGCAGGGATTTGAAAAACTGTTTTTT. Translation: CASSLQGFEKLFF.

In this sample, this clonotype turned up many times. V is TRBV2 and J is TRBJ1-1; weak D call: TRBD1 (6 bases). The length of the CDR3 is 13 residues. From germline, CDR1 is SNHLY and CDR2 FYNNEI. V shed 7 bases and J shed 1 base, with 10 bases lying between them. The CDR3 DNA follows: TGTGCCAGCAATGGACAGCCGAACACTGAAGCTTTCTTT. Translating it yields CASNGQPNTEAFF.

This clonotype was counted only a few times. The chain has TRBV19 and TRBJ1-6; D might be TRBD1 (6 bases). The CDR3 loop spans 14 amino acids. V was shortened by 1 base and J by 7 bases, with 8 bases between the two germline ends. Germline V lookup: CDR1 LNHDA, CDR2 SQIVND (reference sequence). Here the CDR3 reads CASSIGGGNSPLHF. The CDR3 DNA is TGTGCCAGTAGTATAGGTGGGGGCAATTCACCCCTCCACTTT. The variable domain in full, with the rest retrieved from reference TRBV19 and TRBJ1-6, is DGGITQSPKYLFRKEGQNVTLSCEQNLNHDAMYWYRQDPGQGLRLIYYSQIVNDFQKGDIAEGYSVSREKKESFPLTVTSAQKNPTAFYLCASSIGGGNSPLHFGNGTRLTVT.

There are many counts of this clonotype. The CDR3 bases are TGTGCCAGCTCACCGACGACAGACTATGGCTACACCTTC. This gives the protein CASSPTTDYGYTF. The chain has TRBV18 and TRBJ1-2; D is perhaps TRBD1 (5 bases). The CDR3 has 13 amino acids. The germline V gene has CDR1 KGHSH and CDR2 LQKENI. V was cut by 3 bases and J by 3 bases, with 8 bases left in between.

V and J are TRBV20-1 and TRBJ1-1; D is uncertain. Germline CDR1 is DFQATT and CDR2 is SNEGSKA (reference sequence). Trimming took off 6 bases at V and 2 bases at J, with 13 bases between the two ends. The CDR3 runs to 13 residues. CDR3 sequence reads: CSARAHGNTEAFF. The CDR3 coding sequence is TGCAGTGCACGAGCGCACGGCAACACTGAAGCTTTCTTT.

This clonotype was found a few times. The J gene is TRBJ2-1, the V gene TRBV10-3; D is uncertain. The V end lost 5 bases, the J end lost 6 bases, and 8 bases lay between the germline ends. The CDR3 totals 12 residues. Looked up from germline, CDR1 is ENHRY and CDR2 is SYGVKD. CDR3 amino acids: CAISQPGNEQFF. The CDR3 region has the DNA TGTGCCATCAGTCAACCGGGCAATGAGCAGTTCTTC.

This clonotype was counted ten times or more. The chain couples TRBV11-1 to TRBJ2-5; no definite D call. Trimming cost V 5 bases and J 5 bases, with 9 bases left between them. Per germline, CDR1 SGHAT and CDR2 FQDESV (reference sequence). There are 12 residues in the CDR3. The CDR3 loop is CASSGQRETQYF. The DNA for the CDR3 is TGTGCCAGCAGCGGCCAACGCGAGACCCAGTACTTC.

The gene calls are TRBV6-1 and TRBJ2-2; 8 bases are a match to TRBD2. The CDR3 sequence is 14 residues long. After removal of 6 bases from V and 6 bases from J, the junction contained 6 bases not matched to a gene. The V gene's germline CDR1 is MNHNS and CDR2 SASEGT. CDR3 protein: CASRSPGLAGELFF. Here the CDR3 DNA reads TGTGCCAGCAGATCCCCGGGACTAGCCGGGGAGCTGTTTTTT.

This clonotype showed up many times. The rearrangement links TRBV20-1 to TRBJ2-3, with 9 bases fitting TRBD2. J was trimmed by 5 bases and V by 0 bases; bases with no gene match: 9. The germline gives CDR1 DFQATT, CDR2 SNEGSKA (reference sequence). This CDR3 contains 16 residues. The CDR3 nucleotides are TGCAGTGCTAGAGATAGGCTAGCGGGATCGAGAGATACGCAGTATTTT. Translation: CSARDRLAGSRDTQYF.

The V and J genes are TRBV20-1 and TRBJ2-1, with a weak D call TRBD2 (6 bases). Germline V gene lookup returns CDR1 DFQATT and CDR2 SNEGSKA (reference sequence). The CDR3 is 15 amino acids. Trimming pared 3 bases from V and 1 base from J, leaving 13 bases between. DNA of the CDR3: TGCAGTGCTAGTGAGGCGGGACTTTCCTACAATGAGCAGTTCTTC. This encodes CSASEAGLSYNEQFF.

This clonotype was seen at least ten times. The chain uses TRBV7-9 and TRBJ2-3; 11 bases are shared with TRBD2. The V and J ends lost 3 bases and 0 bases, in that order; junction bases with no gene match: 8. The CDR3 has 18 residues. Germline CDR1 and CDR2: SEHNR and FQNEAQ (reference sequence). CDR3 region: CASSFVASGGPSTDTQYF. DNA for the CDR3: TGTGCCAGCAGCTTTGTGGCTAGCGGGGGGCCTAGCACAGATACGCAGTATTTT.

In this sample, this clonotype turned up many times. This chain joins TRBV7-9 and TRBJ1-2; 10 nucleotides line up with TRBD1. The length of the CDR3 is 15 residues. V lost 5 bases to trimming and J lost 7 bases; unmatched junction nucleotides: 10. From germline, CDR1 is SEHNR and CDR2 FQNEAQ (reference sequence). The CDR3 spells CASSRAGTGDVGYTF. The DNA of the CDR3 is TGTGCCAGCAGCCGTGCCGGGACAGGGGATGTTGGCTACACCTTC.

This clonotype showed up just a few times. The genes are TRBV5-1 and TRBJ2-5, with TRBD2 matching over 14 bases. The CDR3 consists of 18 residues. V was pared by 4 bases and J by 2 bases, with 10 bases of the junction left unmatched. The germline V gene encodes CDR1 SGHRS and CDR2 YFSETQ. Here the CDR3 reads CASSRSPGTSGGQETQYF. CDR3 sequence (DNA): TGCGCCAGCAGCCGGAGTCCCGGGACTAGCGGGGGACAAGAGACCCAGTACTTC.

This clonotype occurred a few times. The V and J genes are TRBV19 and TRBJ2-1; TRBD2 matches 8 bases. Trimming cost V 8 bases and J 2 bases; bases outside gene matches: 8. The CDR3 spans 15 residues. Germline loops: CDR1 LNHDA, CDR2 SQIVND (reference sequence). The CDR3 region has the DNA TGTGCCAGTTCAACCGGGGGGGGCGCCTACAATGAGCAGTTCTTC. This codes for CASSTGGGAYNEQFF.

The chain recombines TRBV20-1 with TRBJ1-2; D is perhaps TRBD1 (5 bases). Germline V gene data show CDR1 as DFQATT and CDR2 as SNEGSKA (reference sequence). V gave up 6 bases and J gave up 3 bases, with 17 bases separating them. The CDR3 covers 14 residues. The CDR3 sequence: CSAQEEGKDYGYTF. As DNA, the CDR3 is TGCAGTGCCCAGGAGGAGGGGAAGGACTATGGCTACACCTTC.

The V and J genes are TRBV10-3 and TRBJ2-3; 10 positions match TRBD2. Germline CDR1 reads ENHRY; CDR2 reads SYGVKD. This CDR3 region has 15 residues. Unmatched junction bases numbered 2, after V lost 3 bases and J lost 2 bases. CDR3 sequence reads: CAISETSGVTDTQYF. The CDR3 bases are TGTGCCATCAGTGAAACTAGCGGGGTCACAGATACGCAGTATTTT.

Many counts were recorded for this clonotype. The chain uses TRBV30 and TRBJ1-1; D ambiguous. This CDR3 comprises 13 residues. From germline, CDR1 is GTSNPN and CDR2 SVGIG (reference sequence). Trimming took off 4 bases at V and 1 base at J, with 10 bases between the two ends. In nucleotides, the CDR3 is TGTGCCTGGACCTTACAGAGGAACACTGAAGCTTTCTTT. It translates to CAWTLQRNTEAFF. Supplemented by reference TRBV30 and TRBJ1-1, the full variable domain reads SQTIHQWPATLVQPVGSPLSLECTVEGTSNPNLYWYRQAAGRGLQLLFYSVGIGQISSEVPQNLSASRPQDRQFILSSKKLLLSDSGFYLCAWTLQRNTEAFFGQGTRLTVV.